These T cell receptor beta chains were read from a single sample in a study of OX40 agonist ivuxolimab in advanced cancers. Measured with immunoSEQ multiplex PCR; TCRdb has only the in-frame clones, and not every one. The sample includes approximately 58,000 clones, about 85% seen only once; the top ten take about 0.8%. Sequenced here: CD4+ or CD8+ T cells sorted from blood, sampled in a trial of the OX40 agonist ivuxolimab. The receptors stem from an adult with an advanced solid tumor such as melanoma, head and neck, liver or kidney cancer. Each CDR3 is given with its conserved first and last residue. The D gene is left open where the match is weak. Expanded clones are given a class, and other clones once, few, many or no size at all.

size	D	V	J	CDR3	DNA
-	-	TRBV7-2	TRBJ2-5	CASRRGSGRETQYF	TGTGCCAGCCGCCGCGGGTCGGGACGTGAGACCCAGTACTTC
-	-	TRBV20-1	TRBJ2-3	CGWTGAHTQYF	TGCGGTTGGACCGGTGCTCATACGCAGTATTTT
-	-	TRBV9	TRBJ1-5	CASSVGPQGNQPQHF	TGTGCCAGCAGCGTAGGTCCCCAGGGCAATCAGCCCCAGCATTTT
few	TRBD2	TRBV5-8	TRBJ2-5	CASSLGAGGSETQYF	TGTGCCAGCAGCTTGGGTGCGGGAGGGTCAGAGACCCAGTACTTC
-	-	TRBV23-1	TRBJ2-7	CASQSIGGDDDTYEQYF	TGCGCCAGCCAGTCAATCGGAGGCGATGACGACACCTACGAGCAGTACTTC
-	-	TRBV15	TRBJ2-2	CATSRDWGTGELFF	TGTGCCACCAGCAGAGATTGGGGCACCGGGGAGCTGTTTTTT
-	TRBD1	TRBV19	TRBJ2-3	CASSDRGGPDTQYF	TGTGCCAGCTCGGACAGGGGAGGCCCAGATACGCAGTATTTT
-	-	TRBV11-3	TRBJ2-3	CASSSTGFKDTQYF	TGTGCCAGCAGCTCTACAGGGTTTAAAGATACGCAGTATTTT
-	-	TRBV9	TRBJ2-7	CASSPPNTYEQYF	TGTGCCAGCAGCCCCCCGAATACCTACGAGCAGTACTTC
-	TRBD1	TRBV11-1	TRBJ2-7	CASSSRSGTGAYEQYF	TGTGCCAGCAGCTCCCGATCCGGGACAGGGGCCTACGAGCAGTACTTC
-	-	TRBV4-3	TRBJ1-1	CASSQDAVTEAFF	TGCGCCAGCAGCCAAGATGCGGTAACTGAAGCTTTCTTT
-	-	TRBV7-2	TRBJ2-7	CASSLGFRPGEGEQYF	TGTGCCAGCAGCTTAGGGTTTCGGCCAGGCGAGGGCGAGCAGTACTTC
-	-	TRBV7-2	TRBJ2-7	CASSLAGAYEQYF	TGTGCCAGCAGCTTAGCGGGAGCCTACGAGCAGTACTTC
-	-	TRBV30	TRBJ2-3	CAWSVLKGEPDTQYF	TGTGCCTGGAGTGTATTGAAAGGAGAGCCAGATACGCAGTATTTT
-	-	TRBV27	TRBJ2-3	CASSPPGGGRDTDTQYF	TGTGCCAGCAGTCCCCCAGGGGGGGGGCGAGACACAGATACGCAGTATTTT
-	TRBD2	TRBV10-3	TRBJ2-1	CAISDNSGSSYNEQFF	TGTGCCATCAGTGATAATAGCGGGAGCTCCTACAATGAGCAGTTCTTC
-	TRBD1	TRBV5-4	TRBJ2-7	CASSSTGANEQYF	TGTGCCAGCAGCTCGACAGGGGCGAACGAGCAGTACTTC
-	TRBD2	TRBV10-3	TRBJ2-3	CAISEGTSGITDTQYF	TGTGCCATCAGTGAGGGGACTAGCGGGATCACAGATACGCAGTATTTT
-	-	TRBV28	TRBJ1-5	CASWYSLSNQPQHF	TGTGCCAGCTGGTACAGCCTTAGCAATCAGCCCCAGCATTTT
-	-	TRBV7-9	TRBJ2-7	CASSLGAQGREQYF	TGTGCCAGCAGCTTAGGGGCACAGGGCCGCGAGCAGTACTTC
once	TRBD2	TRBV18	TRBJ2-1	CASSSPSGRATNEQFF	TGTGCCAGCTCATCCCCTAGCGGGAGGGCGACTAATGAGCAGTTCTTC
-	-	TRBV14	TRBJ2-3	CASSLDPSIRHRGTDTQYF	TGTGCCAGCAGCTTAGATCCTAGCATAAGGCATCGGGGCACAGATACGCAGTATTTT
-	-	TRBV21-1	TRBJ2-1	CASSCTTSGRDNEQFF	TGTGCCAGCAGCTGTACCACTAGCGGGAGAGACAATGAGCAGTTCTTC
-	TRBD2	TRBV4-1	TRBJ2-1	CASSQFKVTSGYNEQFF	TGCGCCAGCAGCCAATTCAAGGTGACTAGCGGTTACAATGAGCAGTTCTTC
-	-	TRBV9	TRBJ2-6	CASSSLGSGANVLTF	TGTGCCAGCAGCAGCCTTGGCTCTGGGGCCAACGTCCTGACTTTC
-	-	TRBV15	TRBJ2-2	CATSRESARNTGELFF	TGTGCCACCAGCAGAGAGTCGGCGAGGAACACCGGGGAGCTGTTTTTT
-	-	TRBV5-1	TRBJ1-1	CASSFGAAQANTEAFF	TGCGCCAGCAGTTTCGGGGCCGCACAGGCGAACACTGAAGCTTTCTTT
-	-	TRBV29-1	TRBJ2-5	CSAQGPPETQYF	TGCAGCGCGCAAGGGCCCCCAGAGACCCAGTACTTC